The subject of this entry is one TCR beta chain. The sample originates from a study of cytomegalovirus exposure and HLA in healthy donors. V dropped 3 bases and J dropped 2 bases, with 20 bases sitting between them. The CDR3 covers 17 residues. Per the germline V gene, CDR1 is MNHEY and CDR2 is SMNVEV (reference sequence). The PCR contained 60 Vbeta and 13 Jbeta primers. Repertoires were generated with immunoSEQ multiplex PCR, while TCRdb's copy carries only in-frame clones and drops some. The sample contains roughly 100,000 clones, just over 75% of which appear only once. Sequencing was performed on PBMCs. The sequence derives from a middle-aged man in good health and CMV-seropositive. The chain combines TRBV27 with TRBJ2-7; possible D gene TRBD2, 6 bases. In DNA form, the CDR3 reads TGTGCCAGCAGTTTCTCCTCACACGGGGGTATGGCCTACGAGCAGTACTTC. It codes for CASSFSSHGGMAYEQYF.